This section outlines one T cell receptor beta chain sequence together with its context. This record belongs to a study of blood T cell repertoires in COVID-19. Study as a whole: Samples came from the United States, Italy and Spain, spanning acute and convalescent COVID-19.

This CDR3 has 17 amino acids. Germline CDR1 and CDR2: SEHNR and FQNEAQ (reference sequence). V was trimmed by 5 bases and J by 7 bases, leaving 21 bases between them. As originally analysed: Amplification of reference gene primers provided the estimated nucleated cell counts. Clones were sequenced by immunoSEQ multiplex PCR, and TCRdb holds only the in-frame ones, with some missing. Clone size and V and J calls were adopted from that table, with D and trimming inferred from the DNA. The repertoire consists of hundreds of thousands of clones, with roughly 86% occurring once and the leading ten covering around 1.5%.

Sequencing was carried out using peripheral blood. The sequence derives from a woman aged 60-70 years who had recovered from COVID-19. This rearrangement joins TRBV7-9 to TRBJ1-6; D possibly corresponds to TRBD1 (6 bases). The CDR3 loop reads CASSQMAGGLGNSPLHF. CDR3 nucleotide sequence: TGTGCCAGCAGCCAAATGGCGGGGGGCCTGGGGAATTCACCCCTCCACTTT.